Below, 13 T cell receptor beta chains from the same sample are listed, as sequenced in a study of blood T cell repertoires in COVID-19. Some clones are missing from TCRdb's copy, which holds only in-frame ones; the method was immunoSEQ multiplex PCR. The sample consists of approximately 240,000 clones, 82% of them appearing once. The sample taken for sequencing was peripheral blood. All receptors derive from a woman at least 80 years old with active or convalescent COVID-19.

This chain uses TRBV6-5 with TRBJ2-5; D might be TRBD2 (6 bases). The germline V gene has CDR1 MNHEY and CDR2 SVGAGI. V gave up 7 bases and J gave up 4 bases, with 13 bases separating them. This CDR3 has 13 residues. CDR3 sequence reads: CASIGRLVETQYF. The CDR3 nucleotides are TGTGCCAGCATTGGGAGGTTGGTAGAGACCCAGTACTTC.

The chain has TRBV6-5 and TRBJ2-5; 10 bases match TRBD2. The V and J ends lost 6 bases and 5 bases, in that order; junction bases with no gene match: 9. The CDR3 totals 15 residues. In germline, CDR1 is MNHEY, CDR2 SVGAGI. The chain's CDR3 is CASRVSGGLVETQYF. Here the CDR3 DNA reads TGTGCCAGCAGAGTTAGCGGGGGGTTAGTCGAGACCCAGTACTTC.

The chain carries TRBV6-5 and TRBJ2-1; D is ambiguous. Germline CDR1 reads MNHEY; CDR2 reads SVGAGI. This CDR3 is built from 14 residues. Trimming took 7 bases from V and 3 from J, leaving 13 bases between them. Here the CDR3 DNA reads TGTGCCAGCACCGAGACTTTCGACTACAATGAGCAGTTCTTC. Amino acid sequence: CASTETFDYNEQFF.

The chain combines TRBV19 with TRBJ1-5; 7 positions match TRBD1. Germline CDR1 is LNHDA and CDR2 is SQIVND (reference sequence). J was trimmed by 2 bases and V by 6 bases; bases with no gene match: 19. The CDR3 totals 19 residues. The CDR3 region is CASSLQIPQGMVRNQPQHF. The CDR3 DNA reads TGTGCCAGTAGCCTACAGATCCCACAGGGGATGGTTCGCAATCAGCCCCAGCATTTT.

The CDR3 DNA sequence: TGTGCCAGCAGTTCGGGGACAGGGAATTCACCCCTCCACTTT. Its translation is CASSSGTGNSPLHF. The J gene is TRBJ1-6, the V gene TRBV27; 9 nucleotides align to TRBD1. Germline V gene lookup returns CDR1 MNHEY and CDR2 SMNVEV (reference sequence). The CDR3 covers 14 residues. V trimming: 4 bases; J trimming: 7 bases; junction bases outside the gene matches: 2.

V usage is TRBV30 and J usage is TRBJ2-7; 8 bases line up with TRBD2. This CDR3 is built from 15 residues. The V gene's germline CDR1 is GTSNPN and CDR2 SVGIG (reference sequence). Trimming at V came to 2 bases and at J to 5 bases, leaving 11 bases not matched to a gene. CDR3 residues: CAWSLLGLGGDEQYF. CDR3 DNA: TGTGCCTGGAGTCTCCTGGGACTAGGGGGAGACGAGCAGTACTTC.

The rearrangement links TRBV5-1 to TRBJ1-6, with 9 bases aligning to TRBD1. Germline V gives CDR1 SGHRS, CDR2 YFSETQ. The CDR3 loop spans 14 amino acids. The ends lost 2 bases at V and 8 bases at J; junction bases unmatched: 2. The CDR3 coding sequence is TGCGCCAGCAGCTTACAGGGGGCAGATTCACCCCTCCACTTT. Translated: CASSLQGADSPLHF. The full variable domain, completed using reference TRBV5-1 and TRBJ1-6, is KAGVTQTPRYLIKTRGQQVTLSCSPISGHRSVSWYQQTPGQGLQFLFEYFSETQRNKGNFPGRFSGRQFSNSRSEMNVSTLELGDSALYLCASSLQGADSPLHFGNGTRLTVT.

The chain couples TRBV19 to TRBJ1-6; 9 bases fit TRBD1. The V gene's germline CDR1 is LNHDA and CDR2 SQIVND (reference sequence). The CDR3 extends over 15 amino acids. The junction had 8 bases not matched to a gene; V was cut back by 5 bases and J by 9 bases. CDR3 sequence (DNA): TGTGCCAGTAGTTCGACGGACAGGGGAGCTTCACCCCTCCACTTT. Its translation: CASSSTDRGASPLHF.

V is TRBV3-1 (or the pseudogene TRBV3-2) and J is TRBJ2-7, with 12 bases aligning to TRBD2. CDR1 is LGHDT, CDR2 YNNKEL, per germline (reference sequence). With 5 bases clipped from V and 7 bases from J, the junction kept 6 bases outside the gene matches. CDR3 length: 14 residues. Here the CDR3 DNA reads TGTGCCAGCAGCAAGGGACTAGCGGGTTGGGAGCAGTACTTC. As protein: CASSKGLAGWEQYF.

The J gene is TRBJ1-1, the V gene TRBV19; 9 positions agree with TRBD1. Trimming removed 10 bases from V and 7 bases from J; junction bases left unmatched: 10. Germline-derived CDR1 and CDR2 are LNHDA and SQIVND (reference sequence). This CDR3 is 13 amino acids long. CDR3: CATVRDRAREAFF. Here the CDR3 DNA reads TGTGCCACCGTCCGGGACAGGGCTCGTGAAGCTTTCTTT.

The rearrangement joins TRBV19 to TRBJ1-6, with 9 positions matching TRBD1. After removal of 5 bases from V and 8 bases from J, the junction contained 4 bases not matched to a gene. The CDR3 covers 14 residues. Germline V lookup: CDR1 LNHDA, CDR2 SQIVND (reference sequence). This CDR3 reads CASSATGGYSPLHF. In DNA, the CDR3 is TGTGCCAGTAGTGCCACAGGGGGCTATTCACCCCTCCACTTT.

The chain recombines TRBV5-1 with TRBJ1-3, with D possibly being TRBD1 (5 bases). The CDR3 is 16 residues long. Germline V gene data show CDR1 as SGHRS and CDR2 as YFSETQ. Trimming cost V 4 bases and J 2 bases, with 16 bases left between them. The CDR3 sequence: CASSPITQGTGNTIYF. CDR3 in DNA: TGCGCCAGCAGCCCGATTACCCAGGGAACTGGAAACACCATATATTTT.

This clone appeared a few times. The rearrangement links TRBV6-5 to TRBJ1-6; D perhaps matches TRBD1 (6 bases). The germline CDR1 and CDR2 sequences are MNHEY and SVGAGI. This CDR3 has 16 residues. V lost 2 bases, J lost 14 bases, and 22 bases lay in between. CDR3: CASSYGGGGGQRSLHF. The DNA of the CDR3 is TGTGCCAGCAGTTACGGCGGCGGGGGGGGCCAGAGGTCCCTCCACTTT.